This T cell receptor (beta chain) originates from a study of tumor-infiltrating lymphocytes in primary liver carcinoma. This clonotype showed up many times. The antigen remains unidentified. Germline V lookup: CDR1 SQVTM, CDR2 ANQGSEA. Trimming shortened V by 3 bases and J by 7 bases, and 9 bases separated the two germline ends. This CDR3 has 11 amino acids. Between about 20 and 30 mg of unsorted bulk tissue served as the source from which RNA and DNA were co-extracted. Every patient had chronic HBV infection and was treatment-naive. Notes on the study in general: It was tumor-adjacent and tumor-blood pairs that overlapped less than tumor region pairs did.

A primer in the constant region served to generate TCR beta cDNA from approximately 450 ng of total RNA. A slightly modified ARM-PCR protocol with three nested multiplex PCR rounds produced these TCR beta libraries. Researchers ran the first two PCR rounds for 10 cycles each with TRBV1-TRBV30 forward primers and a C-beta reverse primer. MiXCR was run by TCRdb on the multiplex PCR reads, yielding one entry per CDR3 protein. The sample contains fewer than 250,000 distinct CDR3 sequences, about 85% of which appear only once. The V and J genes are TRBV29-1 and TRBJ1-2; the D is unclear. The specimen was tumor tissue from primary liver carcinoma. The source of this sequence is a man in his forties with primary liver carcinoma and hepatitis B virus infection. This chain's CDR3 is CSVEGLRGYTF. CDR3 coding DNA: TGCAGCGTTGAGGGTCTTCGTGGCTACACCTTC.